The next 29 T cell receptor beta chains were all read from a single sample in a study of T cells in Graves' hyperthyroidism and ophthalmopathy. RNA transcripts yielded amplified TCR beta CDR3 regions. HTBI primers drove first-round RT-PCR of the TCR CDR3. Each CDR3 protein is one row after TCRdb ran MiXCR on the multiplex PCR reads. The sample shows some 460,000 distinct CDR3 sequences, approximately 15% of them seen only once. The sequenced sample was blood. The source is a woman in her late teens or twenties with Graves' hyperthyroidism.

This clonotype was recorded many times. This chain links TRBV20-1 with TRBJ2-7, with unresolved D. The CDR3 length is 12 residues. The germline V and J ends were trimmed by 3 bases and 0 bases, with 6 bases remaining between them. From germline, CDR1 is DFQATT and CDR2 SNEGSKA (reference sequence). For the CDR3, the DNA is TGCAGTGCTAGGAAGAGCTCCTACGAGCAGTACTTC. It translates to CSARKSSYEQYF.

The chain has TRBV3-1 and TRBJ2-3; D is unresolved. This CDR3 comprises 16 residues. Germline CDR1 LGHDT, CDR2 YNNKEL (reference sequence). V lost 3 bases and J lost 0, with 13 bases in between. CDR3 DNA sequence: TGTGCCAGCAGCCATACTTGGAGAGCTAGCACAGATACGCAGTATTTT. The encoded protein is CASSHTWRASTDTQYF.

This clonotype was detected ten times or more. V usage is TRBV20-1 and J usage is TRBJ1-1, with 7 bases lining up with TRBD1. CDR1 is DFQATT, CDR2 SNEGSKA, per germline (reference sequence). V lost 0 bases, J lost 5 bases, and 9 bases stayed unmatched. This CDR3 comprises 15 residues. The CDR3 nucleotides read TGCAGTGCTAGAGATCCGGCAGGGGGTACGACTGAAGCTTTCTTT. Translating gives CSARDPAGGTTEAFF.

The V call is TRBV4-3, the J call TRBJ1-2; possible D gene TRBD1, 5 bases. Germline CDR1 reads LGHNA; CDR2 reads YSLEER. Between the trimmed V and J ends, which lost 0 bases and 8 bases, there was a span of 19 bases. This CDR3 has 16 residues. CDR3 region: CASSQDLIIGGRGYTF. The CDR3 bases are TGCGCCAGCAGCCAAGATTTAATCATCGGGGGTCGGGGCTACACCTTC.

The table lists this clonotype with many counts. The gene calls are TRBV20-1 and TRBJ2-7; D is perhaps TRBD1 (5 bases). The germline V gene has CDR1 DFQATT and CDR2 SNEGSKA (reference sequence). Trimming took off 0 bases at V and 4 bases at J, with 13 bases between the two ends. This CDR3 region has 14 residues. The CDR3 is CSARDQGVTYEQYF. The CDR3 DNA reads TGCAGTGCTAGAGATCAAGGGGTGACGTACGAGCAGTACTTC.

The chain uses TRBV6-1 and TRBJ2-1; TRBD2 matches at 7 bases. The CDR3 extends over 14 amino acids. Germline CDR1 reads MNHNS; CDR2 reads SASEGT. Trimming removed 2 bases from V and 11 bases from J; junction bases left unmatched: 9. The CDR3 spells CASSETSQTSKQFF. The DNA of the CDR3 is TGTGCCAGCAGTGAAACCTCTCAGACTAGCAAGCAGTTCTTC.

The gene calls are TRBV7-8 and TRBJ1-5; D call uncertain. There are 16 residues in the CDR3. With 1 base removed from V and 0 bases from J, the gap between germline ends came to 10 bases. Germline-derived CDR1 and CDR2 are SGHVS and FQNEAQ. The CDR3 DNA reads TGTGCCAGCAGCTTAGAGGCCAGCTATAGCAATCAGCCCCAGCATTTT. Protein product: CASSLEASYSNQPQHF.

Concerning this clonotype itself: A much larger clone lies a single base off, so this may be a read error. J is TRBJ2-1 and V is TRBV24-1; no clear D gene. Germline CDR1 reads KGHDR; CDR2 reads SFDVKD. This CDR3 comprises 15 residues. CDR3 amino acids: CATSDGHYSYNGQFF. CDR3 bases: TGTGCCACCAGTGATGGCCACTACTCCTACAATGGGCAGTTCTTC.

The chain employs TRBV7-9 and TRBJ2-1, with a possible D match to TRBD1 (5 bases). CDR3 length: 16 amino acids. Trimming pared 2 bases from V and 1 base from J, leaving 12 bases between. Germline assignment: CDR1 SEHNR and CDR2 FQNEAQ (reference sequence). The CDR3 DNA reads TGTGCCAGCAGCTTATTAGGGGCGAGGTCCTACAATGAGCAGTTCTTC. Translating it yields CASSLLGARSYNEQFF.

This clonotype came up a few times. The J gene is TRBJ1-1, the V gene TRBV19, with D hard to call. The V gene's germline CDR1 is LNHDA and CDR2 SQIVND (reference sequence). The V and J ends lost 5 bases and 0 bases respectively, with 4 bases between them. This CDR3 has 12 residues. For the CDR3, the DNA is TGTGCCAGTAGTGGGGTGAACACTGAAGCTTTCTTT. Its translation is CASSGVNTEAFF.

A few counts support this clonotype. The V call is TRBV15, the J call TRBJ1-1, with D perhaps TRBD1 (6 bases). Germline CDR1 reads LNHNV; CDR2 reads YYDKDF (reference sequence). Between the trimmed V and J ends, which lost 3 bases and 4 bases, there was a span of 12 bases. The CDR3 loop spans 14 amino acids. The CDR3 coding sequence is TGTGCCACCAGCAGGACAGGAGAATCCACTGAAGCTTTCTTT. Translation gives CATSRTGESTEAFF.

This clonotype was detected ten times or more. The chain uses TRBV18 and TRBJ1-2; tentatively, D is TRBD1 (5 bases). Trimming cost V 3 bases and J 6 bases, with 17 bases left between them. The CDR3 has 15 residues. Per the germline V gene, CDR1 is KGHSH and CDR2 is LQKENI. The CDR3 spells CASSPKDIPSHGYTF. Written as DNA, the CDR3 is TGTGCCAGCTCACCCAAGGACATACCGTCGCATGGCTACACCTTC.

Many counts were recorded for this clonotype. DNA for the CDR3: TGTGCCAGCAGCCCACTCATGAACACTGAAGCTTTCTTT. Encoded protein: CASSPLMNTEAFF. This chain links TRBV3-1 with TRBJ1-1; no clear D. Trimming stripped 4 bases from V and 0 bases from J, with 6 bases between. The CDR3 extends over 13 amino acids. Germline V lookup: CDR1 LGHDT, CDR2 YNNKEL (reference sequence).

The CDR3 DNA sequence: TGCAGCGTTGGGGGCAGGGTTACAGATACGCAGTATTTT. This codes for CSVGGRVTDTQYF. The J gene is TRBJ2-3, the V gene TRBV29-1, with D possibly matching TRBD1 (5 bases). The V gene lost 4 bases and the J gene lost 3 bases, with 11 bases spanning the gap. The CDR3 runs 13 residues. The germline CDR1 and CDR2 sequences are SQVTM and ANQGSEA.

This clonotype was seen many times. J is TRBJ2-7 and V is TRBV7-2; a possible D gene is TRBD2 (5 bases). This CDR3 is built from 18 residues. Germline-derived CDR1 and CDR2 are SGHTA and FQGNSA. V lost 3 bases to trimming and J lost 0 bases, with 21 bases between them. DNA of the CDR3: TGTGCCAGCAGCTTCCGTCGTCTCACCGGGGTTTCCTCCTACGAGCAGTACTTC. Residues: CASSFRRLTGVSSYEQYF. Variable domain in full (rest from reference TRBV7-2 and TRBJ2-7): GAGVSQSPSNKVTEKGKDVELRCDPISGHTALYWYRQSLGQGLEFLIYFQGNSAPDKSGLPSDRFSAERTGGSVSTLTIQRTQQEDSAVYLCASSFRRLTGVSSYEQYFGPGTRLTVT.

The chain is built from TRBV10-3 and TRBJ2-5, with D maybe TRBD1 (7 bases). This CDR3 has 15 amino acids. Germline values: CDR1 ENHRY, CDR2 SYGVKD. Trimming took 6 bases from V and 1 from J, leaving 15 bases between them. This chain's CDR3 is CAIRRDRTLQETQYF. The CDR3, as DNA: TGTGCCATCAGGCGGGACAGAACCCTCCAAGAGACCCAGTACTTC.

Concerning this clonotype itself: One end of the junction varies from germline; a read error may be responsible. V is TRBV6-2 or TRBV6-3 and J is TRBJ1-2; D not certain. Germline CDR1 MNHEY, CDR2 SVGEGT. The CDR3 spans 15 residues. In nucleotides, the CDR3 is TGTGCCAGCAGTTACTCGATCCTAGGCTCCTATGGCCACACCTTC. As protein: CASSYSILGSYGHTF.

With respect to this clonotype: A much larger clone differs by one base, so this may be a read error. The J gene is TRBJ2-1, the V gene TRBV11-2, with D unresolved. The CDR3 is made up of 15 amino acids. The germline CDR1 and CDR2 sequences are SGHAT and FQNNGV. Here the CDR3 DNA reads TGTGCCGGCAGCTCCCCATACGGCTCCTACAATGAGCAGTTCTTC. Amino acid sequence: CAGSSPYGSYNEQFF.

V and J are TRBV20-1 and TRBJ2-1; D is perhaps TRBD2 (6 bases). The V and J ends lost 1 base and 6 bases respectively, with 13 bases between them. The CDR3 length is 14 residues. Germline V CDR1 and CDR2: DFQATT, SNEGSKA (reference sequence). CDR3 bases: TGCAGTGCTAGAGTCGCGGGGTCGGCCAATGAGCAGTTCTTC. Amino acid sequence: CSARVAGSANEQFF.

This clonotype has more than one count but fewer than ten. The gene calls are TRBV29-1 and TRBJ1-2, with no clear D. Germline CDR1 and CDR2: SQVTM and ANQGSEA. The V and J ends lost 0 bases and 7 bases respectively, with 18 bases between them. CDR3 length: 15 residues. Here the CDR3 DNA reads TGCAGCGTTGAAGATCTTCGGGTAAAAAGCGGTGGCTACACCTTC. Protein product: CSVEDLRVKSGGYTF.

This clonotype was recorded at least ten times. V is TRBV12-3 or TRBV12-4 and J is TRBJ2-7; 7 bases agree with TRBD1. Trimming removed 3 bases from V and 2 bases from J; junction bases left unmatched: 7. The CDR3 totals 15 residues. The CDR3: CASSFSRTGTYEQYF. The CDR3 bases are TGTGCCAGCAGTTTCAGTAGGACAGGCACCTACGAGCAGTACTTC.

This clonotype was recorded many times. The chain combines TRBV11-2 with TRBJ1-3; no reliable D call. V gave up 6 bases and J gave up 3 bases, with 3 bases separating them. Germline loops: CDR1 SGHAT, CDR2 FQNNGV. This CDR3 has 11 amino acids. The CDR3 here is CASRIGNTIYF. The CDR3 nucleotides are TGTGCCAGCAGGATTGGAAACACCATATATTTT.

This clonotype has at least ten counts. V and J are TRBV29-1 and TRBJ2-3, with unresolved D. Germline V gene lookup returns CDR1 SQVTM and CDR2 ANQGSEA. V shed 6 bases and J shed 2 bases, with 12 bases lying between them. This CDR3 is built from 13 residues. CDR3 in DNA: TGCAGCGTCAGAGGTAGGGCCACAGATACGCAGTATTTT. Translating it yields CSVRGRATDTQYF.

Ten or more counts support this clonotype. The CDR3 region has the DNA TGTGCCAGCAGTTTATCGATCTGGGCGGGAAGCTCCTACAATGAGCAGTTCTTC. Translation: CASSLSIWAGSSYNEQFF. The J gene is TRBJ2-1, the V gene TRBV27, with a possible D match to TRBD2 (6 bases). The CDR3 runs 18 residues. V was trimmed by 0 bases and J by 0 bases, leaving 15 bases between them. Germline assignment: CDR1 MNHEY and CDR2 SMNVEV (reference sequence).

This clonotype was seen a few times. The chain recombines TRBV27 with TRBJ2-1; 9 positions agree with TRBD2. CDR1 is MNHEY and CDR2 is SMNVEV in the germline V gene (reference sequence). Trimming cost V 4 bases and J 3 bases; bases outside gene matches: 10. The CDR3 spans 17 residues. The CDR3 nucleotides read TGTGCCAGCAGTTCACTTCAGGGGACTAGCAGCTACAATGAGCAGTTCTTC. This translates into CASSSLQGTSSYNEQFF.

This clonotype appeared a few times. V gene TRBV9 combines with J gene TRBJ2-1; D unresolved. With 4 bases removed from V and 3 bases from J, the gap between germline ends came to 20 bases. The CDR3 length is 17 residues. The germline gives CDR1 SGDLS, CDR2 YYNGEE. In DNA, the CDR3 is TGTGCCAGCAGCATACCACCCGTTACAACTCTCTACAATGAGCAGTTCTTC. Its protein is CASSIPPVTTLYNEQFF.

This clonotype showed up just a few times. J is TRBJ2-7 and V is TRBV4-1; D perhaps matches TRBD1 (6 bases). V shed 1 base and J shed 6 bases, with 13 bases lying between them. CDR1 and CDR2 (germline): MGHRA, YSYEKL. This CDR3 contains 14 residues. The CDR3 sequence: CASSQGPGEFEQYF. In DNA form, the CDR3 reads TGCGCCAGCAGCCAAGGCCCAGGGGAGTTCGAGCAGTACTTC.

This clonotype has more than one count but fewer than ten. V usage is TRBV4-3 and J usage is TRBJ1-5, with a possible D match to TRBD1 (6 bases). The CDR3 runs 15 residues. Germline values: CDR1 LGHNA, CDR2 YSLEER. V was pared by 0 bases and J by 6 bases, with 12 bases between. The CDR3: CASSQDLTGIQPQHF. CDR3 DNA: TGCGCCAGCAGCCAAGATCTTACAGGGATTCAGCCCCAGCATTTT.

In its sample, this clonotype was seen a few times. This chain links TRBV19 with TRBJ2-3; TRBD1 matches 11 bases. CDR3 length: 16 amino acids. V dropped 8 bases and J dropped 11; count of bases not matched to a gene: 18. CDR1 LNHDA and CDR2 SQIVND come from the germline V gene (reference sequence). The CDR3 is CASQRSGTGGYGVQYF. DNA of the CDR3: TGTGCCAGTCAAAGGTCCGGGACAGGGGGTTATGGGGTGCAGTATTTT.